The TCR beta chain under discussion was sequenced for a study of vaccination effects on CD4 cells after COVID-19. Whole-study results and caveats: Only 1 of 255 vaccine-induced clones from healthy vaccinees cross-reacted with common cold coronaviruses. Clones that were induced by infection or by vaccine showed marked contraction late after vaccination.

Prior to sequencing, the ViraFEST assay stimulated PBMC with viral peptide pools, which expanded the antigen-specific CD4+ T cells. Cultured cells yielded isolated CD4+ T cells after roughly 11 days. Vaccinees lacked prior SARS-CoV-2 infection and tested negative for nucleocapsid antibodies. Concerning this clone: What it binds is not known.

Trimming shortened V by 4 bases and J by 1 base, and 9 bases separated the two germline ends. Germline V gene sequence: CDR1 SGHNT, CDR2 YYREEE (reference sequence). The CDR3 length is 14 residues. TCRdb keeps only in-frame clones here, not all; method: immunoSEQ multiplex PCR. Of under 80,000 clones in the sample, more than 60% were seen once. The sequence was collected from a human donor who received a COVID-19 vaccine. This sample comprised CD4+ T cells from PBMCs cultured with SARS-CoV-2 spike peptides, obtained before COVID-19 vaccination. V gene TRBV5-4 combines with J gene TRBJ2-1, with a tentative D call TRBD1 (6 bases). The CDR3 DNA reads TGTGCCAGCAGCGGCAGGGGTTCCTACAATGAGCAGTTCTTC. Amino acids: CASSGRGSYNEQFF.